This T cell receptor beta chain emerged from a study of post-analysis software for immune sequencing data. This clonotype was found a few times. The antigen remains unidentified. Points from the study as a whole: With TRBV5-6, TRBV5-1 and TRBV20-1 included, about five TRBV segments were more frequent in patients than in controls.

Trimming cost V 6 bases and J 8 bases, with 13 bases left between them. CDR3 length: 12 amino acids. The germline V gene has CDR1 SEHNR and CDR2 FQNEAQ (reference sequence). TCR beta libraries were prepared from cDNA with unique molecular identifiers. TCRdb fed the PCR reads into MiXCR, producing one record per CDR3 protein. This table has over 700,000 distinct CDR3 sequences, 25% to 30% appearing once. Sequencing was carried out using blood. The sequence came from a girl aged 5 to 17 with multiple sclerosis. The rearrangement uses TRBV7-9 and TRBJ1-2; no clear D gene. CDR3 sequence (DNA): TGTGCCAGCAGTCCCCCCGAGGACGGCTACACCTTC. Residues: CASSPPEDGYTF.